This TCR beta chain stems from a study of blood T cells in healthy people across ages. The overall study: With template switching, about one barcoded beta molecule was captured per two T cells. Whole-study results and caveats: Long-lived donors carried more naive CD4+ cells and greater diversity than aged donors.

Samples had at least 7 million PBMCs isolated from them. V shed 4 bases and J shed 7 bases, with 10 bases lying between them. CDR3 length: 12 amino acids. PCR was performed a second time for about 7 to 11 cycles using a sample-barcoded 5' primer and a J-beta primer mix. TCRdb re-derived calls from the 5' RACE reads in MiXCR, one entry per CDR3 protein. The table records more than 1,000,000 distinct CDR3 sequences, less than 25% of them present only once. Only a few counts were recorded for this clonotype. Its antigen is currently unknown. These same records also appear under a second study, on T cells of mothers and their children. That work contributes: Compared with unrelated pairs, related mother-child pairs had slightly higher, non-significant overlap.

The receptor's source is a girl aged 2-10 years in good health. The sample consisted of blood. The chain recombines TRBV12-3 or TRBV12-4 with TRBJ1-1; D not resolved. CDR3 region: CASSYRAHEAFF. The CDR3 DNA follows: TGTGCCAGCAGTTACCGGGCCCATGAAGCTTTCTTT.